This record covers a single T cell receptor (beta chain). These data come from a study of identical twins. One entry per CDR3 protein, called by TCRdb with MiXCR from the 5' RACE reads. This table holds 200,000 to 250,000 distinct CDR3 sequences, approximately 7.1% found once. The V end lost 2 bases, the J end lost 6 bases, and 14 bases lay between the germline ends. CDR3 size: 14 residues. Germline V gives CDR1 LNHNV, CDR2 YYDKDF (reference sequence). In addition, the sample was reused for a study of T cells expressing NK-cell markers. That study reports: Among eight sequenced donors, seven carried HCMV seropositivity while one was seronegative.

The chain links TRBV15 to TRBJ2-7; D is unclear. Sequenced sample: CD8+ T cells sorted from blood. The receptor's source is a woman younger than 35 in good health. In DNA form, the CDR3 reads TGTGCCACCAGCAGACAATCGGTTTATACCGAGCAGTACTTC. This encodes CATSRQSVYTEQYF.